This TCR beta chain was recorded in a study of molecular identifiers for immune sequencing clone quantification. Study context: Four of five RNA aliquots from approximately 20,000 or 98,000 naive CD8 T cells were sequenced.

CDR1 is WSHSY and CDR2 is SAAADI in the germline V gene. After removal of 3 bases from V and 7 bases from J, the junction contained 8 bases not matched to a gene. The CDR3 consists of 15 residues. In its sample, this clonotype was seen many times. Its antigen is undetermined. Overall study results and limits: Over 99% of effector molecules, yet under 1% of naive-cell molecules, were held by clones above 20 RNA copies.

TCRdb re-derived calls from the PCR reads in MiXCR, one entry per CDR3 protein. Among about 40,000 distinct CDR3 sequences listed, around 20% were seen once. The V call is TRBV10-2, the J call TRBJ2-7; 11 bases line up with TRBD2. The TCR was taken from a human donor in good health. Some libraries in this study had Jurkat cell RNA spiked in. Source material: naive CD8+ T cells from blood, with Jurkat cell RNA spiked in. Subset indicated: FACS-sorted CD8+CD4-CCR7+CD45RA+ naive T cells. The CDR3 spells CASSDITSGRGEQYF. The CDR3 DNA sequence: TGCGCCAGCAGTGATATCACTAGCGGGAGAGGTGAGCAGTACTTC.